The 30 T cell receptor beta chains below come from one sample, sequenced in a study of shared clonotypes between healthy human individuals. Some clones are missing from TCRdb's copy, which holds only in-frame ones; the method was immunoSEQ multiplex PCR. In the table there are fewer than 400,000 clones, approximately 79% of which are singletons. Input material: memory CD4+ T cells sorted from blood. Regarding subset: CD45RA-negative fraction. Source of these receptors: a man aged 30-40 years in good health.

V gene TRBV4-3 combines with J gene TRBJ2-1, with TRBD1 as a possible D gene (6 bases). In germline, CDR1 is LGHNA, CDR2 YSLEER. The CDR3 is 15 amino acids. V lost 0 bases, J lost 10 bases, and 16 bases lay in between. The CDR3 DNA sequence: TGCGCCAGCAGCCAAGATGACCAGGTTAGGGGGGAGCAGTTCTTC. Translation gives CASSQDDQVRGEQFF.

The J gene is TRBJ2-1, the V gene TRBV18; TRBD1 is a possible D gene (6 bases). CDR1 and CDR2 from the germline V gene are KGHSH and LQKENI. The germline V and J ends were trimmed by 4 bases and 5 bases, with 15 bases remaining between them. The CDR3 has 15 residues. Here the CDR3 DNA reads TGTGCCAGCTCACAAAGTCAGGGGCGGGACAATGAGCAGTTCTTC. Translation gives CASSQSQGRDNEQFF.

The chain is built from TRBV11-3 and TRBJ2-1; D is uncertain. CDR3 length: 12 amino acids. Deletions cut 5 bases from V and 8 bases from J, with 10 bases between. Germline CDR1 and CDR2: SGHNT and YENEEA. CDR3 nucleotides: TGTGCCAGCAGCCATTCGAGTGATGAGCAGTTCTTC. Residues: CASSHSSDEQFF.

The V call is TRBV5-1, the J call TRBJ2-1; 12 nucleotides line up with TRBD2. This CDR3 has 16 amino acids. V was clipped by 1 base and J by 9 bases; unmatched bases: 8. Germline V gene sequence: CDR1 SGHRS, CDR2 YFSETQ. The CDR3 here is CASSLRPSGREGEQFF. In DNA form, the CDR3 reads TGCGCCAGCAGCTTGAGGCCTAGCGGGAGGGAGGGTGAGCAGTTCTTC.

The rearrangement joins TRBV4-1 to TRBJ1-1; D gene uncertain. Trimming took off 0 bases at V and 4 bases at J, with 6 bases between the two ends. Germline V lookup: CDR1 MGHRA, CDR2 YSYEKL. This CDR3 spans 13 amino acids. The CDR3: CASSQDQGTEAFF. CDR3 nucleotides: TGCGCCAGCAGCCAAGATCAAGGCACTGAAGCTTTCTTT.

The genes are TRBV4-1 and TRBJ1-2; no reliable D call. The CDR3 length is 15 residues. CDR1 MGHRA and CDR2 YSYEKL come from the germline V gene. V dropped 4 bases and J dropped 2 bases, with 14 bases sitting between them. The CDR3 loop is CASSRLPESNYGYTF. The CDR3 DNA sequence: TGCGCCAGCAGCCGGCTACCGGAGTCGAACTATGGCTACACCTTC.

This clone was counted a few times. This chain links TRBV15 with TRBJ2-5; D ambiguous. Germline-derived CDR1 and CDR2 are LNHNV and YYDKDF (reference sequence). The CDR3 contains 15 residues. V was clipped by 0 bases and J by 2 bases, with 10 bases between them. CDR3 amino acids: CATSRDGRNQETQYF. The CDR3 region has the DNA TGTGCCACCAGCAGAGATGGTCGGAATCAAGAGACCCAGTACTTC.

The chain links TRBV28 to TRBJ1-1; D is ambiguous. Germline loops: CDR1 MDHEN, CDR2 SYDVKM. The CDR3 has 12 amino acids. The V and J ends lost 6 bases and 11 bases respectively, with 16 bases between them. The CDR3 loop is CASSPGPRWAFF. The CDR3, as DNA: TGTGCCAGCAGCCCCGGACCCCGATGGGCTTTCTTT.

The chain links TRBV7-2 to TRBJ2-7; 9 positions agree with TRBD2. J gave up 1 base and V 5 bases, and 3 bases lay outside the gene matches. The V gene's germline CDR1 is SGHTA and CDR2 FQGNSA. The CDR3 spans 14 residues. CDR3 nucleotide sequence: TGTGCCAGCAGCCTTCTAGCGGGGTCCTACGAGCAGTACTTC. Its protein product is CASSLLAGSYEQYF.

The rearrangement joins TRBV6-1 to TRBJ1-1, with D unresolved. The V end lost 1 base, the J end lost 7 bases, and 10 bases lay between the germline ends. The CDR3 consists of 13 residues. Germline V gene sequence: CDR1 MNHNS, CDR2 SASEGT. The CDR3 coding sequence is TGTGCCAGCAGTGAAGACGTCCTGGGTGAAGCTTTCTTT. As protein: CASSEDVLGEAFF.

J is TRBJ2-1 and V is TRBV12-5; TRBD2 aligns across 7 bases. CDR1 LGHNT and CDR2 FRNRAP come from the germline V gene. J was trimmed by 4 bases and V by 3 bases; bases with no gene match: 3. CDR3 size: 14 residues. The CDR3 coding sequence is TGTGCTAGTGGTTTCGGGGGAGGGTACAATGAGCAGTTCTTC. Translation: CASGFGGGYNEQFF.

This clone has more than one count but fewer than ten. In nucleotides, the CDR3 is TGTGCCAGCAGCTTAAGTCGAGGCTCCGGGGCCAACGTCCTGACTTTC. Translation gives CASSLSRGSGANVLTF. This chain links TRBV7-9 with TRBJ2-6, with D uncertain. Between the trimmed V and J ends, which lost 2 bases and 4 bases, there was a span of 12 bases. The CDR3 sequence is 16 residues long. Germline V CDR1 and CDR2: SEHNR, FQNEAQ (reference sequence).

The chain has TRBV5-1 and TRBJ1-2; D unresolved. V lost 1 base and J lost 4, with 11 bases in between. This CDR3 has 14 amino acids. The V gene's germline CDR1 is SGHRS and CDR2 YFSETQ. The CDR3 spells CASSLTEGGYGYTF. The DNA of the CDR3 is TGCGCCAGCAGCTTGACCGAAGGAGGCTATGGCTACACCTTC.

The chain carries TRBV5-1 and TRBJ2-2; the match to TRBD1 covers 7 bases. Per germline, CDR1 SGHRS and CDR2 YFSETQ. The CDR3 extends over 15 amino acids. The V and J ends lost 4 bases and 0 bases, in that order; junction bases with no gene match: 3. The CDR3 spells CASSRGQANTGELFF. CDR3 DNA: TGCGCCAGCAGCCGAGGACAGGCGAACACCGGGGAGCTGTTTTTT.

The rearrangement joins TRBV12-1 to TRBJ2-7; the table's TRBD2 call for D was not verified on the DNA. TRBV12-1 represents a pseudogene. The CDR3 contains 15 residues. CDR3 nucleotides: TGTGCCAGCAGCCTGAAAATAGCGGGAGACTACGAGCAGTACTTC. Translation gives CASSLKIAGDYEQYF.

This clone turned up a few times. The CDR3 sequence is CASSVDEQYF. Written as DNA, the CDR3 is TGTGCCAGCAGTGTGGACGAGCAGTACTTC. V is TRBV16 and J is TRBJ2-7; D unclear. The CDR3 has 10 amino acids. Trimming took off 6 bases at V and 5 bases at J, with 5 bases between the two ends. From germline, CDR1 is KGHSY and CDR2 FQNENV.

This sequence joins TRBV7-9 and TRBJ2-1; TRBD1 might be the D (6 bases). The CDR3 spans 16 residues. Trimming left V 2 bases short and J 7 bases short, with 18 bases between. Germline lookup yields CDR1 SEHNR and CDR2 FQNEAQ (reference sequence). CDR3 coding DNA: TGTGCCAGCAGCTTATCGTATGGCAGGGGATCAAATGAGCAGTTCTTC. Translation gives CASSLSYGRGSNEQFF.

V is TRBV6-5 and J is TRBJ1-1; perhaps TRBD1 as D (6 bases). The germline V and J ends were trimmed by 0 bases and 9 bases, with 14 bases remaining between them. Per germline, CDR1 MNHEY and CDR2 SVGAGI. The CDR3 consists of 14 residues. CDR3 coding DNA: TGTGCCAGCAGTTACTCCTGGACAGACAAGAAAGCTTTCTTT. It translates to CASSYSWTDKKAFF.

The CDR3, as DNA: TGTGCCAGCAGCGTAGATGGGTTAGCTAATGAAAAACTGTTTTTT. Translation gives CASSVDGLANEKLFF. This chain uses TRBV9 with TRBJ1-4; D unclear. There are 15 residues in the CDR3. Deletions cut 0 bases from V and 3 bases from J, with 9 bases between. Germline loops: CDR1 SGDLS, CDR2 YYNGEE.

This clone was seen more than once but under ten times. The chain has TRBV5-1 and TRBJ2-5, with 9 bases aligning to TRBD2. With V trimmed by 4 bases and J by 5 bases, 12 bases remained unmatched. The CDR3 is 16 amino acids. Germline V CDR1 and CDR2: SGHRS, YFSETQ. DNA of the CDR3: TGCGCCAGCAGCCTAATGACTAGCGGTGGGGGGGAGACCCAGTACTTC. Its translation: CASSLMTSGGGETQYF.

This clone was detected once. The chain is built from TRBV2 and TRBJ2-5; TRBD2 aligns across 8 bases. Germline V gives CDR1 SNHLY, CDR2 FYNNEI. V dropped 3 bases and J dropped 4; count of bases not matched to a gene: 4. The CDR3 length is 14 residues. In DNA, the CDR3 is TGTGCCAGCAGTGACGGACTAGCCGCAGAGACCCAGTACTTC. Residues: CASSDGLAAETQYF.

The chain combines TRBV2 with TRBJ1-1; D gene unclear. The germline V gene encodes CDR1 SNHLY and CDR2 FYNNEI. V lost 7 bases to trimming and J lost 2 bases, with 5 bases between them. This CDR3 is built from 11 residues. DNA of the CDR3: TGTGCCAGCATTTATAACACTGAAGCTTTCTTT. Translation: CASIYNTEAFF.

This clone has just one count. The chain carries TRBV7-9 and TRBJ2-2, with 7 bases that match TRBD1. The CDR3 runs to 17 residues. The J segment lost 2 bases and the V segment lost 0 bases, leaving 6 bases of the junction unmatched. Germline V lookup: CDR1 SEHNR, CDR2 FQNEAQ (reference sequence). CDR3 residues: CASSLALQGKNTGELFF. CDR3 DNA: TGTGCCAGCAGCTTAGCCTTACAGGGGAAAAACACCGGGGAGCTGTTTTTT.

This clone was seen once. The chain links TRBV9 to TRBJ1-3; D may be TRBD1 (5 bases). V gave up 1 base and J gave up 2 bases, with 10 bases separating them. Germline lookup yields CDR1 SGDLS and CDR2 YYNGEE. The CDR3 is 15 residues long. In DNA form, the CDR3 reads TGTGCCAGCAGCGTACAGGGCCATCCTGGAAACACCATATATTTT. Its translation is CASSVQGHPGNTIYF.

This chain uses TRBV27 with TRBJ2-1; 15 bases fit TRBD2. Germline V gives CDR1 MNHEY, CDR2 SMNVEV (reference sequence). This CDR3 spans 16 amino acids. V shed 3 bases, J shed 12 bases, and the junction held 9 bases outside the gene matches. CDR3: CASSLGGLAGGTVQFF. In DNA, the CDR3 is TGTGCCAGCAGTTTGGGGGGACTAGCGGGAGGTACCGTGCAGTTCTTC.

In its sample, this clone was seen once. V usage is TRBV5-1 and J usage is TRBJ2-5, with 7 nucleotides matching TRBD2. CDR1 SGHRS and CDR2 YFSETQ come from the germline V gene. The CDR3 is made up of 13 amino acids. The trim removed 2 bases at V and 3 bases at J, leaving 1 base unmatched. The CDR3 DNA sequence: TGCGCCAGCAGCTTCCGGGGGGAAGAGACCCAGTACTTC. Translated, it gives CASSFRGEETQYF.

The sample holds one count of this clone. J is TRBJ1-2 and V is TRBV28; 7 positions agree with TRBD1. V lost 6 bases, J lost 6 bases, and 7 bases stayed unmatched. From germline, CDR1 is MDHEN and CDR2 SYDVKM. This CDR3 is built from 13 residues. CDR3 protein: CASSIVQGNGYTF. The CDR3 DNA reads TGTGCCAGCAGCATTGTACAGGGGAATGGCTACACCTTC.

The J gene is TRBJ2-3, the V gene TRBV10-3, with 7 bases matching TRBD2. Germline V CDR1 and CDR2: ENHRY, SYGVKD. J lost 5 bases, V lost 2 bases, and 4 bases had no gene match. The CDR3 spans 14 residues. The DNA of the CDR3 is TGTGCCATCAGTGAGGGGCTAGCGGTAGATACGCAGTATTTT. Its translation: CAISEGLAVDTQYF.

This sequence joins TRBV28 and TRBJ1-2; D remains ambiguous. Germline CDR1 is MDHEN and CDR2 is SYDVKM. The CDR3 has 13 amino acids. V lost 1 base to trimming and J lost 2 bases, with 5 bases between them. The CDR3 spells CASSLSVNYGYTF. The CDR3 DNA is TGTGCCAGCAGTTTATCGGTCAACTATGGCTACACCTTC.

The rearrangement links TRBV4-3 to TRBJ2-1, with D possibly being TRBD2 (5 bases). V was trimmed by 5 bases and J by 6 bases, leaving 11 bases between them. Looked up from germline, CDR1 is LGHNA and CDR2 is YSLEER. The CDR3 length is 13 residues. For the CDR3, the DNA is TGCGCCAGCAGCTTTTGGGCGGGCAATGAGCAGTTCTTC. Protein sequence: CASSFWAGNEQFF.